This TCR beta chain was documented in a study of cytomegalovirus exposure and HLA in healthy donors. Overall study results and limits: There were some public TCRs occurring in many donors, but most TCR sequences were rare. The tendency of first-cohort TCR clusters to co-occur in the approximately 120 validation repertoires was identified by a subsequent analysis.

V dropped 1 base and J dropped 7 bases, with 4 bases sitting between them. The CDR3 length is 11 residues. Per the germline V gene, CDR1 is DFQATT and CDR2 is SNEGSKA (reference sequence). Sequenced by immunoSEQ multiplex PCR; TCRdb stores in-frame clones only, minus some. Among approximately 300,000 clones listed, about nine tenths were seen once. Points on this clone: Its antigen is undetermined.

Material: PBMCs. The rearrangement links TRBV20-1 to TRBJ2-2; D unclear. This clonotype was obtained from a woman younger than 35 in good health and CMV-seronegative. The CDR3 nucleotides read TGCAGTGCTAGAGGGCACGGGGAGCTGTTTTTT. This encodes CSARGHGELFF.